The sequence of this TCR beta chain was determined in a study of T-cell memory formation after mild COVID-19. Study in general: For the most part, TCR clusters were specific to one donor.

Broader study findings: Those CD4+ clones that contracted were mainly in CM and EM (CD8+ ones in EMRA).

TCRdb reanalysed the 5' RACE reads using MiXCR and keeps one entry per CDR3 protein. The profile shows roughly 180,000 distinct CDR3 sequences, approximately 18% of them singletons. The germline CDR1 and CDR2 sequences are SGHTA and FQGTGA. The CDR3 covers 15 residues. V lost 1 base and J 4 bases, leaving 12 bases between the germline ends. Regarding this clonotype: What it recognizes is unknown.

The chain couples TRBV7-3 to TRBJ2-3; weak D call: TRBD1 (6 bases). This receptor was taken from a man in his late teens or twenties who had mild COVID-19 (a few samples of this study predate the infection). Cell type and time point are not known. The sample consisted of PBMCs or a T cell subset sorted from them (not recorded which). CDR3 bases: TGTGCCAGCAGCTTAAACAGGGTTAGTTCAGATACGCAGTATTTT. It encodes CASSLNRVSSDTQYF.